This section outlines one T cell receptor beta chain sequence together with its context. The data were obtained in a study of T cells expressing NK-cell markers. TCRdb reprocessed the 5' RACE reads and reports one entry per CDR3 protein, with no DNA. This table holds roughly 380,000 distinct CDR3 sequences. Germline V gene sequence: CDR1 SEHNR, CDR2 FQNEAQ (reference sequence). The CDR3 has 16 residues. The source is a man between 18 and 69 years old in good health. The chain carries TRBV7-9 and TRBJ2-7; TCRdb gives TRBD1 as the D gene, but with no DNA this cannot be confirmed. The sample consisted of blood T cells: a sorted CD56 or NKG2C T cell subset, CD4+ or CD8+ T cells, or bulk PBMC T cells (not recorded which). The chain's CDR3 is CASSSSTGTYSYEQYF.